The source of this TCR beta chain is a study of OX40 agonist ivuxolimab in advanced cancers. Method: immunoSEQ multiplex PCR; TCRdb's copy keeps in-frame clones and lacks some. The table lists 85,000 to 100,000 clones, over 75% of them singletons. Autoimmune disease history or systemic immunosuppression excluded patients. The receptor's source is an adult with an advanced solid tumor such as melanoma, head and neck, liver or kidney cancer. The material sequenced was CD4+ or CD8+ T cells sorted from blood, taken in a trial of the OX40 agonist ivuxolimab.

CDR3 in amino acids: CASSFSSVGTDTQYF. DNA for the CDR3: TGCGCCAGCAGCTTCTCTTCGGTGGGCACAGATACGCAGTATTTT. V gene TRBV5-1 combines with J gene TRBJ2-3; D gene uncertain. V lost 2 bases to trimming and J lost 1 base, with 11 bases between them. Per the germline V gene, CDR1 is SGHRS and CDR2 is YFSETQ. The CDR3 sequence is 15 residues long.